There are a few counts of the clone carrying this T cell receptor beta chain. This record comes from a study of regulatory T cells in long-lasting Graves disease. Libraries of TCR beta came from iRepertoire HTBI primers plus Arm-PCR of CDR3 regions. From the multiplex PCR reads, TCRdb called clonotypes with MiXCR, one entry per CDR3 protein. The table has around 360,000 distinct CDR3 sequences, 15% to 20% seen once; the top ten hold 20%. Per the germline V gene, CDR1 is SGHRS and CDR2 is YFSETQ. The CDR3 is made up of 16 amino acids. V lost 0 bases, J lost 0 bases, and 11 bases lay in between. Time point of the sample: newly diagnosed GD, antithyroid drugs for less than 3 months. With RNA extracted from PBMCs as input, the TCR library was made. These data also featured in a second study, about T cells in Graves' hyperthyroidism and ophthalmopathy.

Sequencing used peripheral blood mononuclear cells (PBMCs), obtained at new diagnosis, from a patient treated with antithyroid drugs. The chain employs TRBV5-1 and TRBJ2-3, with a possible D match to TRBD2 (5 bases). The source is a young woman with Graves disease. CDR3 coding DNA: TGCGCCAGCAGCTTGGACGGACTGCCAAGCACAGATACGCAGTATTTT. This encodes CASSLDGLPSTDTQYF.